This T cell receptor beta chain stems from a study of regulatory T cells in long-lasting Graves disease. Arm-PCR of CDR3 regions and iRepertoire HTBI primers were the basis on which TCR beta libraries were built. TCRdb re-analysed the multiplex PCR reads in MiXCR, keeping a single row per CDR3 protein. The sample records fewer than 550,000 distinct CDR3 sequences, 16% being singletons. Study outcomes and limitations: Persistent patients shared more public clonotypes (roughly 2,800) than new patients (more than 900).

Turning to this clonotype: Antigen specificity is unknown.

Time point specified: newly diagnosed GD, antithyroid drugs for less than 3 months. Researchers made the TCR library from RNA that was extracted from PBMCs. Graves' disease diagnosis used American Thyroid Association guidelines. An endocrinology unit in Xi'an, China, supplied the patients. Germline CDR1 reads MNHEY; CDR2 reads SMNVEV (reference sequence). The V and J ends lost 2 bases and 0 bases, in that order; junction bases with no gene match: 4. This CDR3 has 16 residues. The same specimen was also included in a second study, on T cells in Graves' hyperthyroidism and ophthalmopathy. That report adds: For ophthalmopathy, model prediction preceded onset by a median roughly 6.5 months.

The material sequenced was peripheral blood mononuclear cells (PBMCs), taken at new diagnosis, from a patient treated with antithyroid drugs. The chain has TRBV27 and TRBJ1-5, with 7 nucleotides matching TRBD1. The receptor was derived from a young woman with Graves disease. CDR3 sequence: CASSLEAGGSNQPQHF. In DNA, the CDR3 is TGTGCCAGCAGTTTAGAGGCAGGGGGTAGCAATCAGCCCCAGCATTTT.